This TCR beta chain was recovered during a study of blood T cell repertoires in COVID-19. Overall study: Acute and convalescent COVID-19 specimens originated in the United States, Italy and Spain.

V was pared by 2 bases and J by 0 bases, with 11 bases between. Germline values: CDR1 KGHSH, CDR2 LQKENI. The CDR3 is 16 amino acids. The age range of participants was about 18 to 100 years, with residence in approximately 25 US areas. Cohort assignment relied on participant-reported clinical history. The study counted Cohort 3 donors as recovered given two negative PCRs, clearance, or symptom resolution. Assay used: immunoSEQ multiplex PCR; TCRdb lists only in-frame clones, some missing. The sample comprises about 220,000 clones, roughly 84% of which are singletons, and 6.8% rests with the top ten. The TCR sequence derives from a woman aged 40 to 50 who had recovered from COVID-19. The chain combines TRBV18 with TRBJ1-3; D is unresolved. Material for sequencing was PBMCs or T cells enriched from blood (not recorded which). CDR3 in DNA: TGTGCCAGCTCACCAGAGAGGCAGAGCTCTGGAAACACCATATATTTT. It codes for CASSPERQSSGNTIYF.